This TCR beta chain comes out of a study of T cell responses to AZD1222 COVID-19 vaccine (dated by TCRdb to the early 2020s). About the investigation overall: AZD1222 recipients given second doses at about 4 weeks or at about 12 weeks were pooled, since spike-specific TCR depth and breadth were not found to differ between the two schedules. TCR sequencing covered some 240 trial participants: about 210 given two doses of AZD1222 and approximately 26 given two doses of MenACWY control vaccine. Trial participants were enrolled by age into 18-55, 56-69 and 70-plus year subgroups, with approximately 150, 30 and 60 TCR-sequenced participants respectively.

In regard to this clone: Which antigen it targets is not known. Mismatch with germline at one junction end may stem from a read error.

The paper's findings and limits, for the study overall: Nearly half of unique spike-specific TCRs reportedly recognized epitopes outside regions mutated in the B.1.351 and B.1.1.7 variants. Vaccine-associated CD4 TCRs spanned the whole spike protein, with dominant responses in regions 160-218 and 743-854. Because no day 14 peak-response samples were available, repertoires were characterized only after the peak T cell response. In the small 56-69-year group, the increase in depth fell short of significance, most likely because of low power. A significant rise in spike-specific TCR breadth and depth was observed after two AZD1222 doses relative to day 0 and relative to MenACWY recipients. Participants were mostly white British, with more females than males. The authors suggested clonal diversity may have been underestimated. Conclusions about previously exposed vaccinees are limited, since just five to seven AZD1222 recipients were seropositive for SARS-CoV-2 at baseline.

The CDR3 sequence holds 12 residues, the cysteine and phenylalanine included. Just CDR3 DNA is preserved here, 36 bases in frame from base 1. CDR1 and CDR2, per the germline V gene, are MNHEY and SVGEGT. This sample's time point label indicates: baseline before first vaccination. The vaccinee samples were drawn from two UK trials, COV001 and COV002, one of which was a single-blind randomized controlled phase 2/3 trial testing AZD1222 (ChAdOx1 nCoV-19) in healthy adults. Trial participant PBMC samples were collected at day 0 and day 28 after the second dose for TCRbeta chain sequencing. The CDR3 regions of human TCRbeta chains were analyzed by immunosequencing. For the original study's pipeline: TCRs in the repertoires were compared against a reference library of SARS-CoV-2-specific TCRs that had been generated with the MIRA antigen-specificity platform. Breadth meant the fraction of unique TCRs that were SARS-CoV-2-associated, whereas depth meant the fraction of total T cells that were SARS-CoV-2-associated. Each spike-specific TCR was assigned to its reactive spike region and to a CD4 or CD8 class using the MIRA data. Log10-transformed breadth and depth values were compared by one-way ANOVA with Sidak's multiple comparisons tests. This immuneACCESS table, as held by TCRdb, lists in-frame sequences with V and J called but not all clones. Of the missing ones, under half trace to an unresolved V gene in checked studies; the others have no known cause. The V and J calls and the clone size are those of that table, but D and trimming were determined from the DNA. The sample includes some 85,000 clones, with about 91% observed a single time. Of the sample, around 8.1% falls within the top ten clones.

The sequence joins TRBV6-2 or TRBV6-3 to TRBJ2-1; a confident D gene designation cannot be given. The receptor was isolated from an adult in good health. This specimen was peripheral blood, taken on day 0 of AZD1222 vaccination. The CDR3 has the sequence CASSSRVNEQFF. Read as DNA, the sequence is TGTGCCAGCAGTTCTAGGGTGAATGAGCAATTCTTC.